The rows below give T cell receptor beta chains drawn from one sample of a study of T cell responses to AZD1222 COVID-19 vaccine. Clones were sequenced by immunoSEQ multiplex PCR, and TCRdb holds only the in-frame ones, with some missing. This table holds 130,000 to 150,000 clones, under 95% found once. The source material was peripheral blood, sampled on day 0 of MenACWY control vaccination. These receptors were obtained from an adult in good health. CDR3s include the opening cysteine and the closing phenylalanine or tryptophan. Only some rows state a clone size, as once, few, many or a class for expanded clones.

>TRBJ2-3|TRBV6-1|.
CASSEAGSTDTQYF
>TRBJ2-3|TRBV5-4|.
CASSLGAGAVTDTQYF
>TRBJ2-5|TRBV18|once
CASSLGDRVQETQYF
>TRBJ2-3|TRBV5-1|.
CASGKGLDRGGDTQYF
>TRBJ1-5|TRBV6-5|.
CASSYQENQPQHF
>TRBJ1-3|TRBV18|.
CASSPPGTGTTIYF
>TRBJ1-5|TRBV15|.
CATSRDKGVNQPQHF
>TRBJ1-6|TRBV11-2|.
CASSLEPQAALHF
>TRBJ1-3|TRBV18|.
CASSPARSGNTIYF
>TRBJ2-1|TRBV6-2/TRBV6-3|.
CASSYSPLDRGAYNEQFF
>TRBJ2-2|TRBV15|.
CATSRDQGRGTGELFF
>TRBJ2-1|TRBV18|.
CASSLSGGYNEQFF
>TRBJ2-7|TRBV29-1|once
CSVEVIDRGAYEQYF
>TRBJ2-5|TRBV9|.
CASSFHGGEETQYF
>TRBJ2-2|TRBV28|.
CASSLGQGWTGELFF
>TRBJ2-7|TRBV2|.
CASSRNPDTYEQYF
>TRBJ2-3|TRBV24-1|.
CATSDFGADTQYF
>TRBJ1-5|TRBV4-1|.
CASSQDEQGASNQPQHF
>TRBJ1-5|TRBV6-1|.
CASSEAGGWGNQPQHF
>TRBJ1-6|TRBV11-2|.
CASSLEANSPLHF
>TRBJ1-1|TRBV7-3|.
CASSLFPQGPSNTEAFF
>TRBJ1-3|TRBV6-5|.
CASSSSGSSGNTIYF
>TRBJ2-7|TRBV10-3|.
CAISERAGDEQYF
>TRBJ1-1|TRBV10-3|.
CAISGRTTDTEAFF
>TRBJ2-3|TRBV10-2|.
CASRGLAGDTQYF
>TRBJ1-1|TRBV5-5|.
CASSLGQYMNTEAFF
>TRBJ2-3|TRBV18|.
CASSPLSSTDTQYF
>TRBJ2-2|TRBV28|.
CASARAGDRGELFF